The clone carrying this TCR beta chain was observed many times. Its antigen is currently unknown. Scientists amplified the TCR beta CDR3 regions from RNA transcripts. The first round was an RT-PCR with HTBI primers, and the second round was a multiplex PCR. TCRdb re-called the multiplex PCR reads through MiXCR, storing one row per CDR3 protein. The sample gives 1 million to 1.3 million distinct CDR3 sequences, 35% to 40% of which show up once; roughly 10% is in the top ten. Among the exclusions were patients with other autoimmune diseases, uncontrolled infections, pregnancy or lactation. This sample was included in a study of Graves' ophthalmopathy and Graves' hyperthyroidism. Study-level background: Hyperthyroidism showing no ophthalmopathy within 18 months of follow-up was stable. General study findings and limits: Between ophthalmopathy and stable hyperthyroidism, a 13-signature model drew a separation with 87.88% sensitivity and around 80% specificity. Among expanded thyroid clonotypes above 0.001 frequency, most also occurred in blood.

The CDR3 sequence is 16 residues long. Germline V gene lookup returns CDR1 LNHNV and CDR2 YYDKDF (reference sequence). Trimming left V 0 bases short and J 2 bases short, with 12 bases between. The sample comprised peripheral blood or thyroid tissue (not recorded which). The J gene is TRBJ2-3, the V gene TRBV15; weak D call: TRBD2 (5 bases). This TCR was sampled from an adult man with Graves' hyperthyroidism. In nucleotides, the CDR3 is TGTGCCACCAGCAGAGAGGGTGGAGGTCCCACAGATACGCAGTATTTT. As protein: CATSREGGGPTDTQYF.